This T cell receptor beta chain originates from a study of T-cell reconstitution after alpha-beta-depleted transplantation in children. Germline-derived CDR1 and CDR2 are ENHRY and SYGVKD. The CDR3 contains 14 residues. Trimming pared 0 bases from V and 0 bases from J, leaving 4 bases between. This clonotype was observed a handful of times. This sample's TCRbeta library carried unique molecular identifier barcodes. TCRdb analysed the PCR reads with MiXCR anew, one entry per CDR3 protein. The table includes some 550,000 distinct CDR3 sequences, around 20% detected once. V is TRBV10-3 and J is TRBJ2-3, with unresolved D. This clonotype originated in a human donor who donated a stem cell graft to a child with acute lymphoblastic leukemia. Sequencing was performed on PBMCs from the stem cell graft donor, taken from the stem cell graft. The CDR3 DNA follows: TGTGCCATCAGTGAGTCGGGCAGCACAGATACGCAGTATTTT. Amino acids: CAISESGSTDTQYF.